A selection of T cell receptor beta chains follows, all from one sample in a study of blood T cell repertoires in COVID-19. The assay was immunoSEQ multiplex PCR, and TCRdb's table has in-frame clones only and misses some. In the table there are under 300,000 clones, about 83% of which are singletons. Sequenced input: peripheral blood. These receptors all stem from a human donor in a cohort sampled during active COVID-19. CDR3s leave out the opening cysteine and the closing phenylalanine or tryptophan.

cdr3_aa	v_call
ASSSPRKEA	TRBV13
ASSSQTGTETQY	TRBV7-9
ATGGLATTMDTGELF	TRBV28
ATRTGGSTGELF	TRBV11-2
ASSLRPPLREGGADTQY	TRBV7-9
ASREGGRPGELF	TRBV10-1
ASSSPREAGTDTQY	TRBV27
ASGLVTSGTVHEQY	TRBV12-5
ASSFRREQF	TRBV5-6
ASSLAEEYSYEQY	TRBV7-9
ASSLGQGATETQY	TRBV5-6
ASSPGQGEYAEY	TRBV5-1
ASERDSLGEQY	TRBV6-5
ASSAGSSDSYNEQF	TRBV9
ASSLGPTQETQY	TRBV5-1
ASSFQGGTEAF	TRBV11-2
ASSLGQGRHYGYT	TRBV7-8
ASSRQGWTDTQY	TRBV10-1
ASSPSGLYNEQF	TRBV28
ASSLVSSKTSGELF	TRBV7-9
ASSQLSAGATDNEKLF	TRBV16
ASSLASGLAYEQY	TRBV5-1
ACQGYTGELF	TRBV30
ATSAASGSMYRYNEQF	TRBV24-1
ASSYSMEAGYAGTQY	TRBV6-2/TRBV6-3
AWSDGRQGQF	TRBV30
ATSDRSGRSRHEQF	TRBV24-1
ASSIQGAMNTGELF	TRBV19
ASSRGLPGQGNQPQH	TRBV3-1/TRBV3-2
ASSIGSGGVQETQY	TRBV19
ASRLSSESEAF	TRBV7-9
ASKSRVALTTNEKLF	TRBV19
ASRLNTDFNYGYT	TRBV5-1
ASSLRGVDTEAF	TRBV18